This T cell receptor beta chain appears in the sequencing data of a study of cytomegalovirus exposure and HLA in healthy donors. PCR used 60 Vbeta primers and 13 Jbeta primers. Some clones are missing from TCRdb's copy, which holds only in-frame ones; the method was immunoSEQ multiplex PCR. The sample includes 150,000 to 170,000 clones, 65% to 75% of them seen just once. Germline V gives CDR1 MNHEY, CDR2 SVGAGI. Trimming cost V 4 bases and J 8 bases, with 9 bases left between them. The CDR3 consists of 13 residues. This receptor was obtained from a man aged 18 to 29 in good health and CMV-seronegative. Input material: PBMCs. The chain employs TRBV6-5 and TRBJ1-6; D ambiguous. The CDR3: CASSSPEDSPLHF. CDR3 nucleotide sequence: TGTGCCAGCAGTTCACCGGAGGATTCACCCCTCCACTTT.